The 14 T cell receptor beta chains below were found in one sample sequenced in a study of regulatory T cells in long-lasting Graves disease. Noted time point: persistent/refractory GD, antithyroid drugs over 5 years with positive TRAb. RNA extracted from PBMCs served as the sequencing template. Combining iRepertoire HTBI primers with Arm-PCR of CDR3 regions, the authors built TCR beta libraries. TCRdb itself ran the multiplex PCR reads through MiXCR, one entry per CDR3 protein. In the table there are around 460,000 distinct CDR3 sequences, approximately 23% of which are singletons. Sequences were derived from peripheral blood mononuclear cells (PBMCs), sampled when the disease was refractory, from a patient treated with antithyroid drugs. The receptors were gathered from a female donor with Graves disease.

The sample holds a few counts of this clonotype. The chain uses TRBV9 and TRBJ2-7; either TRBD1 or TRBD2 may fit D (5 bases each). V lost 0 bases and J lost 7, with 17 bases in between. Germline CDR1 is SGDLS and CDR2 is YYNGEE. This CDR3 has 15 amino acids. CDR3 in DNA: TGTGCCAGCAGCGTAGTAGGAGTGGGGACCAGGGAGCAGTACTTC. Its translation: CASSVVGVGTREQYF.

This clonotype was observed a few times. The chain carries TRBV20-1 and TRBJ2-2; 11 nucleotides line up with TRBD2. The trim removed 5 bases at V and 2 bases at J, leaving 4 bases unmatched. Looked up from germline, CDR1 is DFQATT and CDR2 is SNEGSKA (reference sequence). The CDR3 sequence is 15 residues long. CDR3 bases: TGCAGTGCTCTAGCGGGGGGCTCAAACACCGGGGAGCTGTTTTTT. This sequence encodes CSALAGGSNTGELFF.

The chain couples TRBV28 to TRBJ2-7, with D perhaps matching TRBD1 (6 bases). V lost 7 bases, J lost 0 bases, and 13 bases lay in between. Germline assignment: CDR1 MDHEN and CDR2 SYDVKM. This CDR3 is 14 amino acids long. The CDR3 spells CASTTGHLSYEQYF. The CDR3 coding sequence is TGTGCCAGCACCACGGGACACCTCTCCTACGAGCAGTACTTC.

This clonotype was seen ten or more times. This chain joins TRBV2 and TRBJ2-5; 8 positions agree with TRBD2. The germline V gene encodes CDR1 SNHLY and CDR2 FYNNEI. Trimming at V came to 6 bases and at J to 5 bases, leaving 8 bases not matched to a gene. The CDR3 has 14 residues. CDR3 amino acids: CASSGGGAWETQYF. The CDR3 DNA reads as TGTGCCAGCAGCGGGGGGGGGGCTTGGGAGACCCAGTACTTC.

This clonotype has a count of ten or more. V is TRBV10-3 and J is TRBJ2-5; possibly TRBD1 for D (5 bases). The CDR3 sequence is 14 residues long. Germline values: CDR1 ENHRY, CDR2 SYGVKD. Trimming cost V 3 bases and J 5 bases, with 13 bases left between them. CDR3 DNA sequence: TGTGCCATCAGTGAATTCTCAGGGTTCGAGACCCAGTACTTC. It specifies CAISEFSGFETQYF.

The chain has TRBV11-3 and TRBJ2-1; possible D gene TRBD2, 6 bases. Germline loops: CDR1 SGHNT, CDR2 YENEEA. The ends were cut back, 6 bases at V and 7 bases at J, with 13 bases in the middle. The CDR3 extends over 13 amino acids. CDR3 in amino acids: CASSRLAWNEQFF. The CDR3 coding sequence is TGTGCCAGCAGTCGCCTAGCGTGGAATGAGCAGTTCTTC.

At least ten counts were recorded for this clonotype. The rearrangement joins TRBV27 to TRBJ1-5, with 9 bases fitting TRBD1. Trimming cost V 5 bases and J 4 bases; bases outside gene matches: 3. Germline CDR1 is MNHEY and CDR2 is SMNVEV (reference sequence). The CDR3 spans 14 residues. The chain's CDR3 is CASSIDRGNQPQHF. The CDR3 bases are TGTGCCAGCAGTATAGACAGGGGGAATCAGCCCCAGCATTTT.

This clonotype was seen many times. This CDR3 reads CSVDTVNEAFF. The CDR3 DNA is TGCAGCGTTGATACCGTCAATGAAGCTTTCTTT. The genes are TRBV29-1 and TRBJ1-1; D ambiguous. V shed 3 bases and J shed 7 bases, with 9 bases lying between them. In germline, CDR1 is SQVTM, CDR2 ANQGSEA. The CDR3 consists of 11 residues.

In its sample, this clonotype was seen many times. V is TRBV2 and J is TRBJ2-7, with D perhaps given as TRBD1 or TRBD2 (6 bases each). This CDR3 spans 14 amino acids. Trimming pared 3 bases from V and 2 bases from J, leaving 11 bases between. Germline assignment: CDR1 SNHLY and CDR2 FYNNEI. As DNA, the CDR3 is TGTGCCAGCAGTGATGACAGGAGGGCCTACGAGCAGTACTTC. Amino acid sequence: CASSDDRRAYEQYF.

In this sample, this clonotype turned up many times. The CDR3 sequence is CASSYPTETSGRRSSYNEQFF. DNA of the CDR3: TGTGCCAGCAGTTACCCCACCGAGACTAGCGGGAGAAGGAGCTCCTACAATGAGCAGTTCTTC. The J gene is TRBJ2-1, the V gene TRBV6-2 or TRBV6-3, with 12 bases that match TRBD2. This CDR3 region has 21 residues. Germline trimming cut 2 bases from V and 0 bases from J; bases unmatched to any gene: 14. Germline CDR1 MNHEY, CDR2 SVGEGT.

This clonotype was seen a handful of times. The V call is TRBV20-1, the J call TRBJ1-5; no reliable D call. Germline V lookup: CDR1 DFQATT, CDR2 SNEGSKA (reference sequence). The CDR3 runs 15 residues. The V gene lost 0 bases and the J gene lost 3 bases, with 12 bases spanning the gap. The CDR3 region has the DNA TGCAGTGCTAGAGATCGGTGGGGTACCAATCAGCCCCAGCATTTT. Amino acids: CSARDRWGTNQPQHF.

This clonotype has ten or more counts. This chain uses TRBV6-1 with TRBJ2-5; 10 nucleotides align to TRBD2. The CDR3 sequence is 17 residues long. CDR1 and CDR2 from the germline V gene are MNHNS and SASEGT. J was trimmed by 0 bases and V by 6 bases; bases with no gene match: 10. DNA for the CDR3: TGTGCCAGCAGCCCGGGACTAGCGAACTTGTACCAAGAGACCCAGTACTTC. The encoded protein is CASSPGLANLYQETQYF.

There are a few counts of this clonotype. J is TRBJ2-7 and V is TRBV30; 9 bases line up with TRBD1. Germline assignment: CDR1 GTSNPN and CDR2 SVGIG (reference sequence). The V gene end was trimmed by 3 bases and the J gene end by 4 bases; junction bases not matched to a gene: 4. The CDR3 has 13 residues. CDR3 region: CAWRPDRGYEQYF. In DNA form, the CDR3 reads TGTGCCTGGAGACCTGACAGGGGGTACGAGCAGTACTTC.

This chain links TRBV29-1 with TRBJ2-3, with 11 bases identical to TRBD2. The trim removed 4 bases at V and 0 bases at J, leaving 9 bases unmatched. This CDR3 comprises 17 residues. Germline values: CDR1 SQVTM, CDR2 ANQGSEA. This CDR3 reads CSVAGTSGYLSTDTQYF. The CDR3 DNA sequence: TGCAGCGTTGCCGGGACTAGCGGATACCTTAGCACAGATACGCAGTATTTT.